The rows below give T cell receptor beta chains drawn from one sample of a study of cytomegalovirus exposure and HLA in healthy donors. Sequencing used immunoSEQ multiplex PCR; TCRdb keeps in-frame clones, though not all of them. The table shows approximately 150,000 clones, with about 70% occurring only once. The sample was PBMCs. The source of these receptors is a male donor in good health and CMV-seronegative. Each CDR3 is given with its conserved first and last residue. The D gene is left open where the match is weak. A clone size is listed for some rows: how often the clone was seen (once, few, many), or a class if it is expanded.

size,length,V,J,D,CDR3,DNA
NA,13,TRBV11-2,TRBJ2-1,NA,CASTAGEGGEQFF,TGTGCCAGCACGGCGGGAGAGGGGGGTGAGCAGTTCTTC
once,16,TRBV6-5,TRBJ2-7,NA,CASSYSAGGASYEQYF,TGTGCCAGCAGTTACTCCGCAGGCGGGGCGTCGTACGAGCAGTACTTC
NA,17,TRBV4-3,TRBJ1-5,NA,CASSQERTGTFNQPQHF,TGCGCCAGCAGCCAAGAGCGGACGGGAACTTTCAATCAGCCCCAGCATTTT
once,17,TRBV7-8,TRBJ1-5,TRBD1,CASSFPGTGGSNQPQHF,TGTGCCAGCAGCTTTCCCGGGACAGGGGGAAGCAATCAGCCCCAGCATTTT
NA,12,TRBV2,TRBJ2-4,NA,CASTLERNIQYF,TGTGCCAGCACCTTGGAGAGGAACATTCAGTACTTC
NA,15,TRBV4-3,TRBJ1-4,NA,CASSQSSSLNEKLFF,TGCGCCAGCAGCCAATCCTCCTCCCTTAATGAAAAACTGTTTTTT
NA,14,TRBV28,TRBJ1-3,NA,CASSIGVSGNTIYF,TGTGCCAGCAGTATAGGGGTGTCTGGAAACACCATATATTTT
once,15,TRBV29-1,TRBJ2-3,TRBD2,CSVDGLAGDTDTQYF,TGCAGCGTCGACGGACTAGCGGGGGACACAGATACGCAGTATTTT
NA,14,TRBV30,TRBJ2-7,TRBD1,CAWSTTGGGYEQYF,TGTGCCTGGAGTACCACAGGGGGCGGCTACGAGCAGTACTTC
once,17,TRBV7-9,TRBJ2-4,NA,CASSLTIERLAKNIQYF,TGTGCCAGCAGCTTAACGATCGAGAGACTAGCCAAAAACATTCAGTACTTC
few,16,TRBV4-2,TRBJ1-4,NA,CASSQDVARKNEKLFF,TGTGCCAGCAGCCAAGATGTTGCCAGGAAAAATGAAAAACTGTTTTTT
NA,14,TRBV18,TRBJ2-1,TRBD2,CASSPGIAGDEQFF,TGTGCCAGCTCACCAGGGATCGCGGGAGATGAGCAGTTCTTC
NA,15,TRBV7-9,TRBJ1-5,NA,CASSLGSWGDQPQHF,TGTGCCAGCAGCTTGGGGTCGTGGGGGGATCAGCCCCAGCATTTT
NA,15,TRBV6-6,TRBJ1-2,TRBD1,CASSTLLTGGAGYTF,TGTGCCAGCAGTACCCTCCTGACAGGGGGCGCAGGCTACACCTTC
NA,15,TRBV19,TRBJ1-1,NA,CASSSSPVLGTEAFF,TGTGCCAGTAGTTCCAGCCCTGTCCTAGGCACTGAAGCTTTCTTT
NA,15,TRBV15,TRBJ1-1,NA,CATSRDYDRLRVGFF,TGTGCCACCAGCAGAGATTACGACAGACTGCGTGTTGGGTTCTTT
NA,16,TRBV15,TRBJ1-4,TRBD1,CATSSMGQVFGEKLFF,TGTGCCACCAGCAGTATGGGACAGGTGTTCGGTGAAAAACTGTTTTTT
NA,14,TRBV6-5,TRBJ2-5,TRBD2,CASRLAGGGKTQYF,TGTGCCAGCAGGCTAGCGGGAGGGGGAAAGACCCAGTACTTC
NA,15,TRBV4-1,TRBJ1-4,TRBD1,CASSQGDRDYEKLFF,TGCGCCAGCAGCCAAGGCGACAGGGATTACGAAAAACTGTTTTTT
few,16,TRBV28,TRBJ2-2,TRBD2,CASSLYSGRAVGELFF,TGTGCCAGCAGTTTATACAGCGGGAGGGCCGTCGGGGAGCTGTTTTTT
NA,15,TRBV28,TRBJ1-2,TRBD1,CASIPPGQGSYGYTF,TGTGCCAGCATCCCTCCGGGACAGGGTTCCTATGGCTACACCTTC
few,16,TRBV5-1,TRBJ2-1,NA,CASNREWAPTYNEQFF,TGCGCCAGCAACAGAGAGTGGGCCCCTACCTACAATGAGCAGTTCTTC
NA,16,TRBV14,TRBJ1-1,TRBD1,CASSQDGGQGVTEAFF,TGTGCCAGCAGCCAAGATGGGGGCCAGGGGGTCACTGAAGCTTTCTTT
NA,14,TRBV18,TRBJ1-2,NA,CASSPSSEDGGYTF,TGTGCCAGCTCACCATCTTCGGAGGACGGAGGCTACACCTTC
NA,15,TRBV7-2,TRBJ1-5,TRBD1,CAGSPPGGPGQPQHF,TGTGCCGGCAGCCCACCAGGGGGGCCCGGTCAGCCCCAGCATTTT
NA,15,TRBV7-6,TRBJ2-7,TRBD1,CASSWGDRETYEQYF,TGTGCCAGCAGCTGGGGGGACAGGGAGACCTACGAGCAGTACTTC
NA,15,TRBV7-7,TRBJ2-2,NA,CASSLDRSNTGELFF,TGTGCTAGCAGCTTGGACAGATCGAACACCGGGGAGCTGTTTTTT
NA,16,TRBV6-5,TRBJ2-1,NA,CASSYSAGSSYNEQFF,TGTGCCAGCAGTTACTCGGCGGGGAGCTCCTACAATGAGCAGTTCTTC
NA,17,TRBV4-1,TRBJ2-1,TRBD2,CASSQQGLAGIYNEQFF,TGCGCCAGCAGCCAACAGGGACTAGCGGGGATTTACAATGAGCAGTTCTTC
NA,14,TRBV7-8,TRBJ1-2,NA,CASSLVATNYGYTF,TGTGCCAGCAGCTTAGTGGCAACCAACTATGGCTACACCTTC
NA,15,TRBV15,TRBJ1-2,TRBD1,CATSRAGRDRRGYTF,TGTGCCACCAGCAGAGCGGGCAGGGACAGGCGAGGCTACACCTTC
NA,14,TRBV7-2,TRBJ2-7,TRBD1,CASSLGTGNYEQYF,TGTGCCAGCAGCTTAGGGACAGGGAACTACGAGCAGTACTTC
NA,12,TRBV19,TRBJ1-3,NA,CASRLQGHTIYF,TGTGCCAGTAGGCTACAGGGACACACCATATATTTT
NA,11,TRBV11-2,TRBJ1-1,NA,CASSLLTEAFF,TGTGCCAGCAGCCTCCTTACTGAAGCTTTCTTT
NA,14,TRBV28,TRBJ2-7,NA,CASSLGGLTYEQYF,TGTGCCAGCAGTTTGGGGGGGCTAACCTACGAGCAGTACTTC
NA,15,TRBV7-2,TRBJ2-1,NA,CASSLSSPSYNEQFF,TGTGCCAGCAGCTTATCTAGTCCTTCCTACAATGAGCAGTTCTTC
NA,14,TRBV5-6,TRBJ2-2,NA,CASGDDSDTGELFF,TGTGCCAGCGGTGATGATTCGGACACCGGGGAGCTGTTTTTT
NA,19,TRBV23-1,TRBJ2-1,TRBD2,CASSQRGLAGVGSYNEQFF,TGCGCCAGCAGTCAAAGGGGGCTAGCGGGAGTAGGATCCTACAATGAGCAGTTCTTC
few,13,TRBV5-1,TRBJ2-5,NA,CASRKDTQETQYF,TGCGCCAGCAGGAAGGACACCCAAGAGACCCAGTACTTC
NA,17,TRBV28,TRBJ1-1,NA,CASSTYLLVRGNTEAFF,TGTGCCAGCAGCACCTACCTCTTAGTTCGGGGGAACACTGAAGCTTTCTTT
NA,15,TRBV6-6,TRBJ1-5,NA,CASGPQGVSNQPQHF,TGTGCCAGCGGACCACAGGGAGTTAGCAATCAGCCCCAGCATTTT
NA,14,TRBV5-1,TRBJ1-6,NA,CASSLQGYNSPLHF,TGCGCCAGCAGCTTGCAGGGTTATAATTCACCCCTCCACTTT
many,15,TRBV6-1,TRBJ2-2,TRBD1,CASSDGQGGPGELFF,TGTGCCAGCAGTGATGGACAGGGGGGCCCCGGGGAGCTGTTTTTT